The 27 T cell receptor beta chains reported below all come from one sample, sequenced in a study of blood T cell repertoires in COVID-19. TCRdb's copy holds only in-frame clones and misses some; the assay was immunoSEQ multiplex PCR. The top ten clones hold approximately 2.1% of a sample with around 120,000 clones, 75% to 90% of them seen once. Sequenced: peripheral blood. All receptors derive from a man under 40 with acute or convalescent COVID-19.

The chain couples TRBV27 to TRBJ1-5, with D tentatively TRBD1 (5 bases). The CDR3 contains 15 residues. Trimming left V 3 bases short and J 6 bases short, with 15 bases between. The V gene's germline CDR1 is MNHEY and CDR2 SMNVEV (reference sequence). The CDR3 DNA sequence: TGTGCCAGCAGTTTGGAGGGGAGCAATCTTCAGCCCCAGCATTTT. This sequence encodes CASSLEGSNLQPQHF.

The genes are TRBV11-2 and TRBJ2-5; 8 positions match TRBD2. The germline gives CDR1 SGHAT, CDR2 FQNNGV. The CDR3 runs to 15 residues. The J segment lost 2 bases and the V segment lost 6 bases, leaving 8 bases of the junction unmatched. The CDR3 region is CASRLSGSDQETQYF. CDR3 DNA: TGTGCCAGCAGATTAAGCGGGAGCGATCAAGAGACCCAGTACTTC.

The chain recombines TRBV5-8 with TRBJ2-1, with D possibly TRBD1 on 6 matching bases. The V gene's germline CDR1 is SGHTS and CDR2 YDEGEE. The CDR3 contains 14 residues. The V end lost 3 bases, the J end lost 7 bases, and 14 bases lay between the germline ends. The CDR3 is CASSSSYRENEQFF. CDR3 DNA: TGTGCCAGCAGCTCCTCCTACAGGGAAAATGAGCAGTTCTTC.

Worth noting for this clone: Other nucleotide sequences in the sample specify the same CDR3. The V and J genes are TRBV9 and TRBJ2-1; 10 bases line up with TRBD2. The V segment lost 3 bases and the J segment 0 bases; nucleotides outside the gene matches: 0. The CDR3 contains 15 residues. Germline CDR1 and CDR2: SGDLS and YYNGEE. The CDR3 is CASSASGSSYNEQFF. The CDR3, as DNA: TGTGCCAGCAGCGCTAGCGGGAGCTCCTACAATGAGCAGTTCTTC.

This chain links TRBV10-2 with TRBJ2-1, with 11 bases fitting TRBD1. Germline CDR1 WSHSY, CDR2 SAAADI. V trimming: 5 bases; J trimming: 8 bases; junction bases outside the gene matches: 2. This CDR3 has 13 residues. This chain's CDR3 is CASSRDRGYEQFF. As DNA, the CDR3 is TGCGCCAGCAGTCGGGACAGGGGGTATGAGCAGTTCTTC.

The V and J genes are TRBV5-1 and TRBJ2-7; possibly TRBD2 for D (6 bases). Trimming removed 4 bases at V and 2 bases at J, with 13 bases between. Germline CDR1 and CDR2: SGHRS and YFSETQ. This CDR3 spans 14 amino acids. Here the CDR3 DNA reads TGCGCCAGCAGCCCCTCGGGCGGGACCTACGAGCAGTACTTC. This sequence encodes CASSPSGGTYEQYF.

This chain uses TRBV5-1 with TRBJ1-2; 7 bases map to TRBD1. The V gene end was trimmed by 4 bases and the J gene end by 3 bases; junction bases not matched to a gene: 9. The CDR3 has 15 amino acids. The germline CDR1 and CDR2 sequences are SGHRS and YFSETQ. CDR3 bases: TGCGCCAGCAGCCCAGACAGGGCGGGATACTATGGCTACACCTTC. Protein: CASSPDRAGYYGYTF.

This chain links TRBV27 with TRBJ2-2; tentative D call: TRBD2 (5 bases). V lost 2 bases and J lost 4, with 11 bases in between. This CDR3 is 15 amino acids long. Germline V gene sequence: CDR1 MNHEY, CDR2 SMNVEV (reference sequence). The CDR3 loop is CASSLRETITGELFF. DNA for the CDR3: TGTGCCAGCAGTTTAAGGGAGACAATCACCGGGGAGCTGTTTTTT.

The DNA of the CDR3 is TGTGCCACCAGTGACTTTGACAGCACTGGAAACACCATATATTTT. Translation gives CATSDFDSTGNTIYF. This chain links TRBV24-1 with TRBJ1-3; possible D gene TRBD1, 5 bases. The CDR3 is made up of 15 amino acids. The germline CDR1 and CDR2 sequences are KGHDR and SFDVKD. V was clipped by 4 bases and J by 2 bases, with 11 bases between them.

CDR3 DNA sequence: TGTGCCAGCAGTGAATCGGGGTGGAGGGAAGGTTATGGCTACACCTTC. It is translated as CASSESGWREGYGYTF. The chain links TRBV6-1 to TRBJ1-2, with D unclear. This CDR3 is 16 amino acids long. Germline V gives CDR1 MNHNS, CDR2 SASEGT. V was shortened by 2 bases and J by 5 bases, with 18 bases between the two germline ends.

The chain is built from TRBV4-1 and TRBJ2-1, with D possibly TRBD2 on 6 matching bases. Trimming took off 1 base at V and 0 bases at J, with 13 bases between the two ends. This CDR3 contains 17 residues. The germline CDR1 and CDR2 sequences are MGHRA and YSYEKL. In DNA, the CDR3 is TGCGCCAGCAGCCAAGTTTTTCCCGGGAGCTCCTACAATGAGCAGTTCTTC. It is translated as CASSQVFPGSSYNEQFF.

This chain links TRBV19 with TRBJ1-2; D is unclear. The germline CDR1 and CDR2 sequences are LNHDA and SQIVND (reference sequence). This CDR3 has 13 amino acids. Trimming left V 3 bases short and J 4 bases short, with 9 bases between. The CDR3 region is CASSITRGYGYTF. DNA for the CDR3: TGTGCCAGTAGTATTACTCGCGGCTATGGCTACACCTTC.

The chain links TRBV7-2 to TRBJ2-2; TRBD2 matches 11 bases. The junction had 3 bases not matched to a gene; V was cut back by 5 bases and J by 4 bases. The CDR3 runs to 15 residues. Germline values: CDR1 SGHTA, CDR2 FQGNSA. CDR3 DNA: TGTGCCAGCAGCCCGACTAGCGGGGTCACCGGGGAGCTGTTTTTT. Translation: CASSPTSGVTGELFF.

The chain uses TRBV7-9 and TRBJ1-4, with unresolved D. The germline V gene encodes CDR1 SEHNR and CDR2 FQNEAQ (reference sequence). This CDR3 spans 14 amino acids. Trimming took off 8 bases at V and 8 bases at J, with 18 bases between the two ends. CDR3 region: CASALVPTYEKLFF. The CDR3 nucleotides are TGTGCCAGCGCACTAGTCCCAACTTACGAAAAACTGTTTTTT.

The rearrangement joins TRBV6-2 or TRBV6-3 to TRBJ1-1, with unresolved D. Germline-derived CDR1 and CDR2 are MNHEY and SVGEGT. The CDR3 length is 13 residues. V gave up 6 bases and J gave up 9 bases, with 17 bases separating them. The DNA of the CDR3 is TGTGCCAGCAGCCCCCCGAACGCGCCTCAAGCTTTCTTT. Its protein is CASSPPNAPQAFF.

The chain joins TRBV5-4 to TRBJ2-3; 9 nucleotides align to TRBD2. V lost 6 bases to trimming and J lost 6 bases; unmatched junction nucleotides: 8. Looked up from germline, CDR1 is SGHNT and CDR2 is YYREEE (reference sequence). CDR3 length: 14 residues. The CDR3 bases are TGTGCCAGCACCATAGCGGGGGAGGGGGATACGCAGTATTTT. Its translation is CASTIAGEGDTQYF.

The V and J genes are TRBV4-3 and TRBJ1-2; TRBD1 agrees at 7 bases. The CDR3 length is 17 residues. CDR1 LGHNA and CDR2 YSLEER come from the germline V gene. Unmatched junction bases numbered 9, after V lost 0 bases and J lost 2 bases. CDR3 nucleotide sequence: TGCGCCAGCAGCCAAGAATATTCGCACAGGGGAAACTATGGCTACACCTTC. This codes for CASSQEYSHRGNYGYTF.

The chain carries TRBV18 and TRBJ1-4; 7 nucleotides agree with TRBD1. Germline V gene lookup returns CDR1 KGHSH and CDR2 LQKENI. Germline trimming cut 1 base from V and 4 bases from J; bases unmatched to any gene: 6. This CDR3 is built from 16 residues. This CDR3 reads CASSPRRQGFNEKLFF. As DNA, the CDR3 is TGTGCCAGCTCACCACGAAGACAGGGTTTTAATGAAAAACTGTTTTTT.

The chain uses TRBV29-1 and TRBJ2-7; unclear D gene. Looked up from germline, CDR1 is SQVTM and CDR2 is ANQGSEA. Deletions cut 0 bases from V and 1 base from J, with 7 bases between. CDR3 size: 13 residues. The CDR3 nucleotides read TGCAGCGTTGAAGACAGAAGATCCTACGAGCAGTACTTC. Its translation is CSVEDRRSYEQYF.

The chain employs TRBV6-2 or TRBV6-3 and TRBJ1-1; D is ambiguous. V was cut by 5 bases and J by 8 bases, with 9 bases left in between. The CDR3 is 11 amino acids. CDR1 and CDR2 from the germline V gene are MNHEY and SVGEGT. The CDR3 loop reads CASSQNSEAFF. As DNA, the CDR3 is TGTGCCAGCAGTCAGAATTCGGAAGCTTTCTTT.

This clone was detected a few times. The chain combines TRBV19 with TRBJ1-5; D perhaps matches TRBD1 (6 bases). The CDR3 runs to 13 residues. CDR1 LNHDA and CDR2 SQIVND come from the germline V gene (reference sequence). Trimming pared 6 bases from V and 6 bases from J, leaving 12 bases between. The CDR3 here is CASSLGTRQPQHF. The CDR3 DNA reads as TGTGCCAGTAGCCTCGGGACACGTCAGCCCCAGCATTTT.

This sequence joins TRBV6-5 and TRBJ1-6; no definite D call. Trimming took 6 bases from V and 7 from J, leaving 13 bases between them. The CDR3 sequence is 14 residues long. CDR1 is MNHEY, CDR2 SVGAGI, per germline. For the CDR3, the DNA is TGTGCCAGCAGCCTGACAATGTTGAATTCACCCCTCCACTTT. Translation: CASSLTMLNSPLHF.

The chain recombines TRBV4-2 with TRBJ2-1; 14 nucleotides align to TRBD2. Looked up from germline, CDR1 is LGHNA and CDR2 is YNFKEQ. Trimming took 4 bases from V and 8 from J; bases not matched to a gene: 7. This CDR3 is 16 amino acids long. The CDR3 DNA is TGTGCCAGCAGCCCGAGACTAGCGGGAGGGCCCCATGAGCAGTTCTTC. As protein: CASSPRLAGGPHEQFF.

The chain joins TRBV5-4 to TRBJ2-5; D is ambiguous. Per germline, CDR1 SGHNT and CDR2 YYREEE (reference sequence). The V and J ends lost 0 bases and 2 bases respectively, with 5 bases between them. The CDR3 is 13 residues long. CDR3 nucleotides: TGTGCCAGCAGCTTGGACACACAAGAGACCCAGTACTTC. Protein product: CASSLDTQETQYF.

V gene TRBV24-1 combines with J gene TRBJ1-2; D possibly corresponds to TRBD1 (5 bases). The germline V gene encodes CDR1 KGHDR and CDR2 SFDVKD. The CDR3 sequence is 15 residues long. Trimming shortened V by 1 base and J by 3 bases, and 11 bases separated the two germline ends. CDR3 nucleotides: TGTGCCACCAGTGATTTCCCAGGGATCGACTATGGCTACACCTTC. Translation gives CATSDFPGIDYGYTF.

This chain connects TRBV9 to TRBJ2-3; TRBD2 agrees at 8 bases. V was clipped by 3 bases and J by 1 base; unmatched bases: 7. The CDR3 runs 16 residues. Germline CDR1 reads SGDLS; CDR2 reads YYNGEE. In nucleotides, the CDR3 is TGTGCCAGCAGCGAATACGAAGCGGGGGGCACAGATACGCAGTATTTT. Translation: CASSEYEAGGTDTQYF. The full variable domain, rest sourced from reference TRBV9 and TRBJ2-3, is DSGVTQTPKHLITATGQRVTLRCSPRSGDLSVYWYQQSLDQGLQFLIQYYNGEERAKGNILERFSAQQFPDLHSELNLSSLELGDSALYFCASSEYEAGGTDTQYFGPGTRLTVL.

The V call is TRBV12-5, the J call TRBJ1-2; 7 bases line up with TRBD1. Germline CDR1 reads LGHNT; CDR2 reads FRNRAP. The CDR3 is 15 residues long. The junction had 14 bases not matched to a gene; V was cut back by 5 bases and J by 8 bases. CDR3 amino acids: CASGLRTGTIGGYTF. CDR3 sequence (DNA): TGTGCTAGTGGTCTGAGGACAGGAACTATAGGCGGCTACACCTTC.